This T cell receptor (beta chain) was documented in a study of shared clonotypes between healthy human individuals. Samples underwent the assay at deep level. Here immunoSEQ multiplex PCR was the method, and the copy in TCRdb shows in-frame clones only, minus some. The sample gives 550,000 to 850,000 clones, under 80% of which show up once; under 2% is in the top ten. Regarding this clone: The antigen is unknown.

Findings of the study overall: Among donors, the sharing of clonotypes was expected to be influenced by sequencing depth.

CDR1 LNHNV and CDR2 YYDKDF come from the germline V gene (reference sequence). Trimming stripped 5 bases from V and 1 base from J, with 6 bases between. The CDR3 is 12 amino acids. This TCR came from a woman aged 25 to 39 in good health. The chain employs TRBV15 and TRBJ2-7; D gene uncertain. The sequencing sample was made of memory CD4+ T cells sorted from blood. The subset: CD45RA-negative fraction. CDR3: CATSGSSYEQYF. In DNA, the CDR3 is TGTGCCACCAGCGGCTCATCCTACGAGCAGTACTTC. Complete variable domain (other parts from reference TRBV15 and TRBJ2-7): DAMVIQNPRYQVTQFGKPVTLSCSQTLNHNVMYWYQQKSSQAPKLLFHYYDKDFNNEADTPDNFQSRRPNTSFCFLDIRSPGLGDTAMYLCATSGSSYEQYFGPGTRLTVT.